Shown below are 18 T cell receptor beta chains from a single sample sequenced in a study of early T cells in non-severe SARS-CoV-2 infection. MiXCR, applied by TCRdb to the 5' RACE reads, yields one record per CDR3 protein. Here the sample spans some 98,000 distinct CDR3 sequences, 9.5% to 11% being singletons. Material for sequencing was whole blood. These receptors came from an adult who was a healthcare worker with PCR-confirmed SARS-CoV-2 infection or an uninfected control (not recorded which).

In its sample, this clonotype was seen a few times. The chain is built from TRBV10-3 and TRBJ1-1; D is possibly TRBD1 (6 bases). The CDR3 consists of 16 residues. The V gene lost 7 bases and the J gene lost 1 base, with 19 bases spanning the gap. Germline assignment: CDR1 ENHRY and CDR2 SYGVKD. Here the CDR3 DNA reads TGTGCCATCACCCGAGCCTACGGACAGAAGAACACTGAAGCTTTCTTT. This translates into CAITRAYGQKNTEAFF.

J is TRBJ2-1 and V is TRBV25-1; 7 bases agree with TRBD2. The germline V gene has CDR1 MGHDK and CDR2 SYGVNS. V dropped 2 bases and J dropped 3; count of bases not matched to a gene: 7. This CDR3 comprises 16 residues. The CDR3 loop is CASSEGAGDLYNEQFF. The DNA of the CDR3 is TGTGCCAGCAGTGAAGGGGCGGGAGATCTCTACAATGAGCAGTTCTTC. Using reference TRBV25-1 and TRBJ2-1 for the parts outside the CDR3, the full variable domain is EADIYQTPRYLVIGTGKKITLECSQTMGHDKMYWYQQDPGMELHLIHYSYGVNSTEKGDLSSESTVSRIRTEHFPLTLESARPSHTSQYLCASSEGAGDLYNEQFFGPGTRLTVL.

This clonotype turned up a few times. The chain joins TRBV5-1 to TRBJ1-5; D call uncertain. Deletions cut 1 base from V and 5 bases from J, with 10 bases between. The CDR3 is 14 residues long. Germline assignment: CDR1 SGHRS and CDR2 YFSETQ. CDR3 protein: CASSLWAGDQPQHF. The CDR3 DNA reads TGCGCCAGCAGCTTGTGGGCTGGAGATCAGCCCCAGCATTTT. Full variable domain (remainder filled in from reference TRBV5-1 and TRBJ1-5): KAGVTQTPRYLIKTRGQQVTLSCSPISGHRSVSWYQQTPGQGLQFLFEYFSETQRNKGNFPGRFSGRQFSNSRSEMNVSTLELGDSALYLCASSLWAGDQPQHFGDGTRLSIL.

V and J are TRBV27 and TRBJ2-7, with D unresolved. The CDR3 length is 14 residues. V was shortened by 5 bases and J by 5 bases, with 16 bases between the two germline ends. CDR1 is MNHEY, CDR2 SMNVEV, per germline (reference sequence). CDR3 region: CASSPLGSRDEQYF. The CDR3 DNA sequence: TGTGCCAGCAGTCCCCTGGGCAGTCGCGACGAGCAGTACTTC.

This clonotype was detected a few times. The CDR3 sequence: CASGVFNSPLHF. CDR3 DNA: TGCGCCAGCGGGGTTTTTAATTCACCCCTCCACTTT. The V call is TRBV10-2, the J call TRBJ1-6; D is uncertain. Germline V gives CDR1 WSHSY, CDR2 SAAADI. V lost 8 bases and J lost 6, with 8 bases in between. The CDR3 has 12 amino acids.

There are many counts of this clonotype. V usage is TRBV15 and J usage is TRBJ1-6, with D unresolved. The CDR3 totals 15 residues. The V end was cut by 0 bases, the J end by 3 bases, with 6 bases between. Per the germline V gene, CDR1 is LNHNV and CDR2 is YYDKDF (reference sequence). CDR3: CATSRDPSYNSPLHF. The CDR3 nucleotides are TGTGCCACCAGCAGAGATCCAAGCTATAATTCACCCCTCCACTTT.

This clonotype was observed a few times. The V and J genes are TRBV15 and TRBJ2-2, with TRBD2 matching over 8 bases. Germline CDR1 is LNHNV and CDR2 is YYDKDF (reference sequence). The CDR3 totals 16 residues. The trim removed 3 bases at V and 5 bases at J, leaving 8 bases unmatched. The CDR3 DNA sequence: TGTGCCACCAGCAGCACGGGAGGGGCCGTAACCGGGGAGCTGTTTTTT. The encoded protein is CATSSTGGAVTGELFF.

This clonotype was counted a single time. This chain links TRBV29-1 with TRBJ2-4, with D perhaps matching TRBD2 (7 bases). V dropped 5 bases and J dropped 6 bases, with 11 bases sitting between them. Germline lookup yields CDR1 SQVTM and CDR2 ANQGSEA. The CDR3 is 12 residues long. CDR3 in DNA: TGCAGCGTTAGGGGGGGAGGAAACATTCAGTACTTC. Amino acid sequence: CSVRGGGNIQYF.

This clonotype appeared many times. The V and J genes are TRBV20-1 and TRBJ2-1, with 10 positions matching TRBD1. V shed 5 bases, J shed 9 bases, and the junction held 25 bases outside the gene matches. The CDR3 is 19 residues long. CDR1 and CDR2 from the germline V gene are DFQATT and SNEGSKA (reference sequence). CDR3 sequence: CSAPGQPGQGIFRWGEQFF. The CDR3 DNA follows: TGCAGTGCTCCAGGACAGCCGGGACAGGGGATTTTTAGGTGGGGTGAGCAGTTCTTC.

This clonotype came up many times. The chain is built from TRBV30 and TRBJ1-6, with D hard to call. This CDR3 contains 12 residues. Trimming took off 2 bases at V and 11 bases at J, with 10 bases between the two ends. CDR1 GTSNPN and CDR2 SVGIG come from the germline V gene (reference sequence). In nucleotides, the CDR3 is TGTGCCTGGAGTCAGGTGTCGACACCCCTCCACTTT. Protein sequence: CAWSQVSTPLHF.

The chain is built from TRBV10-1 and TRBJ1-3, with D hard to call. The CDR3 has 15 residues. The germline gives CDR1 WNHNN, CDR2 SYGVQD (reference sequence). V was trimmed by 0 bases and J by 0 bases, leaving 6 bases between them. CDR3 sequence reads: CASSESPSSGNTIYF. CDR3 coding DNA: TGCGCCAGCAGTGAGTCGCCCAGCTCTGGAAACACCATATATTTT.

This clonotype was seen only a few times. The gene calls are TRBV3-1 and TRBJ2-2; D might be TRBD1 or TRBD2, each matching 7 bases. V lost 4 bases and J 7 bases, leaving 16 bases between the germline ends. CDR3 length: 15 amino acids. Germline CDR1 and CDR2: LGHDT and YNNKEL (reference sequence). In DNA, the CDR3 is TGTGCCAGCAGCCCTGTCCAGGGGGGGAACGGGGAGCTGTTTTTT. It encodes CASSPVQGGNGELFF. Drawing the rest from reference TRBV3-1 and TRBJ2-2, the complete variable domain is DTAVSQTPKYLVTQMGNDKSIKCEQNLGHDTMYWYKQDSKKFLKIMFSYNNKELIINETVPNRFSPKSPDKAHLNLHINSLELGDSAVYFCASSPVQGGNGELFFGEGSRLTVL.

The chain is built from TRBV18 and TRBJ2-7, with D maybe TRBD1 (5 bases). V was trimmed by 5 bases and J by 2 bases, leaving 16 bases between them. There are 15 residues in the CDR3. CDR1 is KGHSH, CDR2 LQKENI, per germline. Written as DNA, the CDR3 is TGTGCCAGCTCAGTGACAGTGACCCTCACCTACGAGCAGTACTTC. Protein: CASSVTVTLTYEQYF.

V and J are TRBV20-1 and TRBJ2-7; 9 bases line up with TRBD2. The CDR3 has 13 residues. V gave up 5 bases and J gave up 7 bases; unmatched junction bases: 9. The germline V gene encodes CDR1 DFQATT and CDR2 SNEGSKA (reference sequence). CDR3 nucleotides: TGCAGTGCTGGCAAGGGACTAGCTGGTGAGCAGTACTTC. This translates into CSAGKGLAGEQYF.

The chain recombines TRBV12-3 or TRBV12-4 with TRBJ1-5; D is uncertain. This CDR3 has 13 amino acids. V lost 5 bases and J 3 bases, leaving 8 bases between the germline ends. CDR3 residues: CASSTRANQPQHF. CDR3 coding DNA: TGTGCCAGCAGTACACGGGCCAATCAGCCCCAGCATTTT.

V gene TRBV7-2 combines with J gene TRBJ2-7; D remains unclear. Germline V gene sequence: CDR1 SGHTA, CDR2 FQGNSA. The V end was cut by 2 bases, the J end by 4 bases, with 9 bases between. This CDR3 is built from 13 residues. DNA of the CDR3: TGTGCCAGCAGCTTACGGCTAGAATACGAGCAGTACTTC. This translates into CASSLRLEYEQYF.

V usage is TRBV5-1 and J usage is TRBJ2-1; maybe TRBD2 (6 bases). Germline V gives CDR1 SGHRS, CDR2 YFSETQ. The CDR3 covers 14 residues. V was shortened by 4 bases and J by 3 bases, with 11 bases between the two germline ends. CDR3 sequence reads: CASSRRAGYNEQFF. The CDR3 DNA follows: TGCGCCAGCAGCAGGAGGGCAGGCTACAATGAGCAGTTCTTC. The full variable domain, in which reference TRBV5-1 and TRBJ2-1 provide the parts outside the CDR3, is KAGVTQTPRYLIKTRGQQVTLSCSPISGHRSVSWYQQTPGQGLQFLFEYFSETQRNKGNFPGRFSGRQFSNSRSEMNVSTLELGDSALYLCASSRRAGYNEQFFGPGTRLTVL.

The chain combines TRBV12-3 or TRBV12-4 with TRBJ2-1; D uncertain. V lost 5 bases, J lost 5 bases, and 16 bases lay in between. This CDR3 has 15 residues. The CDR3 protein is CASSPLGYWDNEQFF. As DNA, the CDR3 is TGTGCCAGCAGTCCCCTCGGGTATTGGGACAATGAGCAGTTCTTC.